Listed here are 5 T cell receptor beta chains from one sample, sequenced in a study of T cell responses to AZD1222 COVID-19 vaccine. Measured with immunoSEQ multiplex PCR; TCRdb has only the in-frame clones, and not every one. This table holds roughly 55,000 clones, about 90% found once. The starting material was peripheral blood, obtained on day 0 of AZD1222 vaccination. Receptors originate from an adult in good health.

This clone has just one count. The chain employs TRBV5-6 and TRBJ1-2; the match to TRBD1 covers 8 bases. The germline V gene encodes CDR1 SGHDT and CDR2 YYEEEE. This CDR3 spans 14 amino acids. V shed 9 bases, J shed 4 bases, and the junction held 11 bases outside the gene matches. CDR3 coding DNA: TGTGCCACCTCCGGAGGACAGGGAGCCTATGGCTACACCTTC. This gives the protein CATSGGQGAYGYTF. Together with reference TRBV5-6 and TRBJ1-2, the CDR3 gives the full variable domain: DAGVTQSPTHLIKTRGQQVTLRCSPKSGHDTVSWYQQALGQGPQFIFQYYEEEERQRGNFPDRFSGHQFPNYSSELNVNALLLGDSALYLCATSGGQGAYGYTFGSGTRLTVV.

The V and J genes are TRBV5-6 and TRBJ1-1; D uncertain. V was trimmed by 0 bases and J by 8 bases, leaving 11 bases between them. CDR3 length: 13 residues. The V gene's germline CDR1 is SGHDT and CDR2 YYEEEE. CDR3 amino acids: CASSLGQYKEAFF. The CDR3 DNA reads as TGTGCCAGCAGCTTGGGTCAGTACAAGGAAGCTTTCTTT.

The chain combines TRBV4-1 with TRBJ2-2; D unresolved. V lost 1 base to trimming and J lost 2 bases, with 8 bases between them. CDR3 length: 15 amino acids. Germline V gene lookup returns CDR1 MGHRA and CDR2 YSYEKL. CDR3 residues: CASSQAFSNTGELFF. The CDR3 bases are TGCGCCAGCAGCCAAGCTTTCAGTAACACCGGGGAGCTGTTTTTT.

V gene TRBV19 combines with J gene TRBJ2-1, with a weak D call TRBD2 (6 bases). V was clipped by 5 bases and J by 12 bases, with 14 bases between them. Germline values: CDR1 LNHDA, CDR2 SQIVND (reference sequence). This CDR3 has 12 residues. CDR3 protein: CASSPLGGWQFF. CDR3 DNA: TGTGCCAGTAGTCCCCTGGGGGGATGGCAGTTCTTC.

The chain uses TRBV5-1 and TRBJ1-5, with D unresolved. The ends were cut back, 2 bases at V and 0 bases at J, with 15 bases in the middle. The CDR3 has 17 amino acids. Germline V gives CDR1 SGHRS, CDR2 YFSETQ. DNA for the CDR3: TGCGCCAGCAGCTTAGAGCCCGCCGTGGGTAGCAATCAGCCCCAGCATTTT. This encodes CASSLEPAVGSNQPQHF. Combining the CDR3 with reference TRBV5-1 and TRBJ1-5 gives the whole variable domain KAGVTQTPRYLIKTRGQQVTLSCSPISGHRSVSWYQQTPGQGLQFLFEYFSETQRNKGNFPGRFSGRQFSNSRSEMNVSTLELGDSALYLCASSLEPAVGSNQPQHFGDGTRLSIL.